The next 17 T cell receptor beta chains were all read from a single sample in a study of T cell responses to AZD1222 COVID-19 vaccine. Assay: immunoSEQ multiplex PCR; the TCRdb copy retains only in-frame clones and omits some. The sample lists 150,000 or so clones, roughly 94% occurring once. The sample was peripheral blood, taken 28 days after the second AZD1222 dose. These receptor sequences come from an adult who received the AZD1222 COVID-19 vaccine.

The chain uses TRBV4-1 and TRBJ1-6; unclear D gene. The CDR3 spans 16 residues. Germline V gives CDR1 MGHRA, CDR2 YSYEKL. V shed 0 bases and J shed 0 bases, with 6 bases lying between them. CDR3 in amino acids: CASSQDSLSYNSPLHF. The CDR3 DNA reads as TGCGCCAGCAGCCAAGACAGCCTCTCCTATAATTCACCCCTCCACTTT.

This chain links TRBV11-2 with TRBJ2-1, with a possible D match to TRBD2 (5 bases). The CDR3 runs to 18 residues. The V end lost 5 bases, the J end lost 3 bases, and 23 bases lay between the germline ends. Germline CDR1 reads SGHAT; CDR2 reads FQNNGV. The CDR3 nucleotides read TGTGCCAGCAGCCAACTTGCCAAATTGGAGGAGGACTACAATGAGCAGTTCTTC. This codes for CASSQLAKLEEDYNEQFF.

V is TRBV7-3 and J is TRBJ2-1; D is uncertain. The CDR3 sequence is 14 residues long. Germline V gene sequence: CDR1 SGHTA, CDR2 FQGTGA. Trimming removed 1 base at V and 3 bases at J, with 7 bases between. The CDR3 protein is CASSLSRSYNEQFF. The CDR3 DNA reads as TGTGCCAGCAGCTTAAGTAGAAGCTACAATGAGCAGTTCTTC.

The count of this clone is one. The rearrangement joins TRBV12-5 to TRBJ1-1; tentatively, D is TRBD1 (5 bases). Between the trimmed V and J ends, which lost 7 bases and 3 bases, there was a span of 15 bases. There are 14 residues in the CDR3. Germline CDR1 reads LGHNT; CDR2 reads FRNRAP. The DNA of the CDR3 is TGTGCTAGTGCCAGGGAGCCCCTAGACACTGAAGCTTTCTTT. It specifies CASAREPLDTEAFF.

The genes are TRBV30 and TRBJ1-3, with TRBD1 matching 7 bases. The CDR3 is made up of 14 amino acids. J gave up 3 bases and V 5 bases, and 7 bases lay outside the gene matches. Germline CDR1 reads GTSNPN; CDR2 reads SVGIG (reference sequence). The CDR3 DNA is TGTGCCTGGGCTGGGACAGCGGATGGAAACACCATATATTTT. This encodes CAWAGTADGNTIYF.

The V gene is TRBV6-5, the J gene TRBJ1-1; TRBD1 might be the D (5 bases). Germline V gene data show CDR1 as MNHEY and CDR2 as SVGAGI. The CDR3 consists of 13 residues. The V end was cut by 8 bases, the J end by 4 bases, with 14 bases between. The DNA of the CDR3 is TGTGCCAGCTCGGGAGGGGAAAGCACTGAAGCTTTCTTT. Amino acid sequence: CASSGGESTEAFF.

The chain combines TRBV7-9 with TRBJ1-6; D unresolved. The CDR3 has 16 amino acids. Germline V gene sequence: CDR1 SEHNR, CDR2 FQNEAQ (reference sequence). The V gene lost 2 bases and the J gene lost 4 bases, with 12 bases spanning the gap. CDR3 loop: CASSLRATKYNSPLHF. For the CDR3, the DNA is TGTGCCAGCAGCTTACGCGCCACCAAATATAATTCACCCCTCCACTTT.

This clone showed up just once. The chain employs TRBV28 and TRBJ2-7, with 8 bases aligning to TRBD2. Trimming took 5 bases from V and 4 from J; bases not matched to a gene: 13. The CDR3 is 16 residues long. Germline lookup yields CDR1 MDHEN and CDR2 SYDVKM. The CDR3 DNA follows: TGTGCCAGCAGTGAGGAAGCCGGGACTAGTTTTTACGAGCAGTACTTC. Its protein is CASSEEAGTSFYEQYF.

V is TRBV28 and J is TRBJ2-1, with 8 bases fitting TRBD2. The CDR3 loop spans 15 amino acids. Per germline, CDR1 MDHEN and CDR2 SYDVKM. V gave up 5 bases and J gave up 8 bases; unmatched junction bases: 11. CDR3 amino acids: CASSGIAGLQHEQFF. In DNA form, the CDR3 reads TGTGCCAGCAGTGGTATAGCGGGGCTCCAACATGAGCAGTTCTTC.

The V call is TRBV5-7, the J call TRBJ1-1; no reliable D call. TRBV5-7 is classed as an ORF, of uncertain function. V shed 1 base and J shed 2 bases, with 9 bases lying between them. CDR3 length: 14 residues. Here the CDR3 DNA reads TGTGCCAGCAGCTTGCGTCAGCTAAACACTGAAGCTTTCTTT. It is translated as CASSLRQLNTEAFF.

This clone has just one count. The chain uses TRBV5-1 and TRBJ1-1; 7 positions match TRBD1. V shed 4 bases and J 6 bases; nucleotides not matched to a gene: 9. Germline V gene lookup returns CDR1 SGHRS and CDR2 YFSETQ. The CDR3 extends over 14 amino acids. The CDR3 bases are TGCGCCAGCAGCCCAGGGGGGGTATGGGCTGAAGCTTTCTTT. Its protein product is CASSPGGVWAEAFF.

CDR3 protein: CASRSYSGQEPYGYTF. The DNA of the CDR3 is TGTGCCAGCAGGTCTTACTCGGGACAGGAACCCTATGGCTACACCTTC. The rearrangement uses TRBV2 and TRBJ1-2; the match to TRBD1 covers 8 bases. The junction had 13 bases not matched to a gene; V was cut back by 6 bases and J by 4 bases. The CDR3 has 16 amino acids. The germline CDR1 and CDR2 sequences are SNHLY and FYNNEI.

V gene TRBV30 combines with J gene TRBJ2-7; 7 bases align to TRBD1. The CDR3 loop spans 15 amino acids. Per germline, CDR1 GTSNPN and CDR2 SVGIG (reference sequence). V was pared by 0 bases and J by 3 bases, with 8 bases of the junction left unmatched. CDR3 bases: TGTGCCTGGAGTGTACGGCGGCAGGGGGACTACGAGCAGTACTTC. Amino acid sequence: CAWSVRRQGDYEQYF. Supplemented by reference TRBV30 and TRBJ2-7, the full variable domain reads SQTIHQWPATLVQPVGSPLSLECTVEGTSNPNLYWYRQAAGRGLQLLFYSVGIGQISSEVPQNLSASRPQDRQFILSSKKLLLSDSGFYLCAWSVRRQGDYEQYFGPGTRLTVT.

This chain uses TRBV19 with TRBJ2-5; D tentatively reads TRBD1 or TRBD2 (5 bases each). Germline CDR1 and CDR2: LNHDA and SQIVND (reference sequence). The CDR3 extends over 13 amino acids. Between the trimmed V and J ends, which lost 9 bases and 2 bases, there was a span of 13 bases. The CDR3 is CASSPGRQETQYF. The CDR3, as DNA: TGTGCCAGCTCCCCGGGGCGGCAAGAGACCCAGTACTTC. The full variable domain, with the rest looked up from reference TRBV19 and TRBJ2-5, is DGGITQSPKYLFRKEGQNVTLSCEQNLNHDAMYWYRQDPGQGLRLIYYSQIVNDFQKGDIAEGYSVSREKKESFPLTVTSAQKNPTAFYLCASSPGRQETQYFGPGTRLLVL.

The chain uses TRBV7-2 and TRBJ2-7; 7 bases line up with TRBD1. V lost 5 bases and J lost 6; bases outside the gene matches: 10. Germline V gene data show CDR1 as SGHTA and CDR2 as FQGNSA. This CDR3 has 14 amino acids. This CDR3 is CASSVEGAALEQYF. CDR3 bases: TGTGCCAGCAGCGTAGAGGGGGCGGCTCTCGAGCAGTACTTC. Based on the CDR3 plus reference TRBV7-2 and TRBJ2-7, the full variable domain is GAGVSQSPSNKVTEKGKDVELRCDPISGHTALYWYRQSLGQGLEFLIYFQGNSAPDKSGLPSDRFSAERTGGSVSTLTIQRTQQEDSAVYLCASSVEGAALEQYFGPGTRLTVT.

The chain carries TRBV11-3 and TRBJ1-1, with TRBD1 identical over 7 bases. CDR3 length: 13 amino acids. The V gene's germline CDR1 is SGHNT and CDR2 YENEEA. Trimming removed 4 bases from V and 7 bases from J; junction bases left unmatched: 6. DNA for the CDR3: TGTGCCAGCAGCTCTACAGGGGCTGGTGAAGCTTTCTTT. Translated, it gives CASSSTGAGEAFF.

CDR3 amino acids: CASRHAAPTSGYYNEQFF. The CDR3 DNA reads as TGTGCCAGCAGGCATGCAGCACCCACTAGCGGTTATTACAATGAGCAGTTCTTC. The chain recombines TRBV28 with TRBJ2-1, with 8 bases identical to TRBD2. The trim removed 6 bases at V and 4 bases at J, leaving 17 bases unmatched. The CDR3 is made up of 18 amino acids. Germline V gene data show CDR1 as MDHEN and CDR2 as SYDVKM.